Below, 4 T cell receptor beta chains from the same sample are listed, as sequenced in a study of shared clonotypes between healthy human individuals (dated by TCRdb to the early 2020s). Library method: the immunoSEQ multiplex PCR assay. TCRdb mirrors the immuneACCESS table, restricted to in-frame sequences. Some clones are absent from its copies; in checked studies, under half trace to an unresolved V gene, and the reason for the others is unknown. The sample includes 950,000 to 1,300,000 clones, with roughly 80% observed a single time. Clones ranked in the top ten supply approximately 1.5% of the sample. The sample was memory CD4+ T cells sorted from blood. In light of the paper, this sample's cell subset or site label describes: CD45RA-negative fraction. The receptors stem from a man in his late teens or twenties in good health.

The chain employs TRBV2 and TRBJ2-7, with TRBD2 matching 7 bases. Germline lookup yields CDR1 SNHLY and CDR2 FYNNEI. The V gene end was trimmed by 3 bases and the J gene end by 5 bases; junction bases not matched to a gene: 7. The CDR3 consists of 14 residues. The CDR3: CASSERREPDEQYF. DNA for the CDR3: TGTGCCAGCAGTGAGAGGCGGGAGCCCGACGAGCAGTACTTC. Together with reference TRBV2 and TRBJ2-7, the CDR3 gives the full variable domain: EPEVTQTPSHQVTQMGQEVILRCVPISNHLYFYWYRQILGQKVEFLVSFYNNEISEKSEIFDDQFSVERPDGSNFTLKIRSTKLEDSAMYFCASSERREPDEQYFGPGTRLTVT.

This rearrangement joins TRBV30 to TRBJ2-7, with D possibly TRBD1 on 5 matching bases. Germline values: CDR1 GTSNPN, CDR2 SVGIG (reference sequence). Trimming cost V 0 bases and J 5 bases, with 8 bases left between them. CDR3 length: 12 residues. The DNA of the CDR3 is TGTGCCTGGAGTGTCAGGGTGAACGAGCAGTACTTC. Translating it yields CAWSVRVNEQYF.

The chain couples TRBV7-9 to TRBJ1-4; the match to TRBD1 covers 9 bases. Losses at the gene ends were 1 base for V and 8 bases for J; bases not matched to a gene: 2. CDR3 length: 14 amino acids. CDR1 is SEHNR and CDR2 is FQNEAQ in the germline V gene (reference sequence). DNA of the CDR3: TGTGCCAGCAGCTTAGGACAGGGGGTCGAAAAACTGTTTTTT. Translated: CASSLGQGVEKLFF.

The chain carries TRBV15 and TRBJ2-4, with D unclear. Trimming removed 0 bases from V and 0 bases from J, with 12 bases in between. The CDR3 spans 17 residues. Germline-derived CDR1 and CDR2 are LNHNV and YYDKDF (reference sequence). As DNA, the CDR3 is TGTGCCACCAGCAGAGATGGAACAGCTTTAGCCAAAAACATTCAGTACTTC. This codes for CATSRDGTALAKNIQYF.